These 25 T cell receptor beta chains originate from one sample sequenced in a study of long-term antiretroviral therapy in people with HIV. Running of the v3.0 immunoSEQ assay took place at survey level. Profiled with immunoSEQ multiplex PCR; TCRdb holds only in-frame clones, not every one. This sample has 9,500 to 15,000 clones, with 65% to 85% found just once. Sequencing was performed on unsorted PBMCs, taken 0.8 years before starting antiretroviral therapy. All receptors come from a woman between 35 and 50 years old with HIV.

CDR3 loop: CASSLRGGSSYNEQFF. The CDR3 coding sequence is TGTGCCAGCAGCTTGAGGGGCGGGAGCTCCTACAATGAGCAGTTCTTC. The chain is built from TRBV7-2 and TRBJ2-1; 7 positions match TRBD2. V shed 3 bases and J 0 bases; nucleotides not matched to a gene: 5. The CDR3 loop spans 16 amino acids. Germline CDR1 reads SGHTA; CDR2 reads FQGNSA.

The chain couples TRBV4-1 to TRBJ1-5, with 7 positions matching TRBD1. The CDR3 is made up of 15 amino acids. The trim removed 4 bases at V and 4 bases at J, leaving 7 bases unmatched. From germline, CDR1 is MGHRA and CDR2 YSYEKL. CDR3 nucleotide sequence: TGCGCCAGCAGCCTCACCAGGGGGTTTAATCAGCCCCAGCATTTT. Amino acid sequence: CASSLTRGFNQPQHF.

The V and J genes are TRBV7-8 and TRBJ2-1; TRBD2 agrees at 9 bases. Trimming at V came to 0 bases and at J to 8 bases, leaving 5 bases not matched to a gene. CDR1 and CDR2 from the germline V gene are SGHVS and FQNEAQ. The length of the CDR3 is 15 residues. The CDR3 here is CASSLAPSGAHEQFF. CDR3 sequence (DNA): TGTGCCAGCAGCTTAGCGCCTAGCGGGGCCCATGAGCAGTTCTTC.

V usage is TRBV18 and J usage is TRBJ2-2, with a tentative D call TRBD1 (6 bases). CDR1 and CDR2 from the germline V gene are KGHSH and LQKENI. V dropped 4 bases and J dropped 1 base, with 7 bases sitting between them. The CDR3 runs 14 residues. CDR3 nucleotide sequence: TGTGCCAGCTCACAGGGACAGAACACCGGGGAGCTGTTTTTT. Translating it yields CASSQGQNTGELFF.

CDR3 protein: CASGFLVDHRAAGELFF. CDR3 sequence (DNA): TGTGCTAGTGGTTTTCTCGTCGACCATAGGGCCGCCGGGGAGCTGTTTTTT. This sequence joins TRBV12-5 and TRBJ2-2; D is undetermined. Trimming took off 3 bases at V and 6 bases at J, with 20 bases between the two ends. Germline CDR1 and CDR2: LGHNT and FRNRAP. The CDR3 runs to 17 residues.

V usage is TRBV5-4 and J usage is TRBJ1-1; no firm D call. V lost 3 bases and J lost 2, with 8 bases in between. Per germline, CDR1 SGHNT and CDR2 YYREEE (reference sequence). CDR3 length: 13 amino acids. The CDR3 DNA reads as TGTGCCAGCAGCTGGCGGGGAAACACTGAAGCTTTCTTT. Translation: CASSWRGNTEAFF.

The sample holds one count of this clone. V usage is TRBV5-1 and J usage is TRBJ2-7; D possibly corresponds to TRBD1 (5 bases). The CDR3 sequence is 15 residues long. The germline V gene encodes CDR1 SGHRS and CDR2 YFSETQ. V lost 0 bases and J lost 4, with 14 bases in between. The CDR3 here is CASSLGTNAAYEQYF. The CDR3 DNA is TGCGCCAGCAGCTTGGGGACAAACGCAGCTTACGAGCAGTACTTC.

The chain uses TRBV4-2 and TRBJ2-3, with a weak D call TRBD2 (6 bases). This CDR3 contains 16 residues. Germline-derived CDR1 and CDR2 are LGHNA and YNFKEQ. The V end lost 1 base, the J end lost 5 bases, and 16 bases lay between the germline ends. The CDR3 coding sequence is TGTGCCAGCAGCCAAGTATCGGGAGTTGGGGGAGATACGCAGTATTTT. It specifies CASSQVSGVGGDTQYF.

The chain uses TRBV28 and TRBJ1-4; no firm D call. Germline V gives CDR1 MDHEN, CDR2 SYDVKM. The CDR3 sequence is 15 residues long. V dropped 1 base and J dropped 15 bases, with 21 bases sitting between them. CDR3 loop: CASSLSGFLKGGVFF. The CDR3 region has the DNA TGTGCCAGCAGTTTATCCGGATTCTTAAAAGGTGGAGTGTTTTTT.

V gene TRBV27 combines with J gene TRBJ2-7, with a tentative D call TRBD1 (6 bases). This CDR3 spans 15 amino acids. V shed 0 bases and J shed 2 bases, with 11 bases lying between them. The germline V gene has CDR1 MNHEY and CDR2 SMNVEV (reference sequence). The CDR3 DNA reads TGTGCCAGCAGTTTATCAGCAGGGGACACCTACGAGCAGTACTTC. Protein: CASSLSAGDTYEQYF.

This clone was recorded once. The chain combines TRBV5-1 with TRBJ2-2, with D possibly TRBD1 on 5 matching bases. Between the trimmed V and J ends, which lost 3 bases and 0 bases, there was a span of 9 bases. CDR1 SGHRS and CDR2 YFSETQ come from the germline V gene. The CDR3 length is 15 residues. The CDR3 loop is CASSSQGANTGELFF. The CDR3 bases are TGCGCCAGCAGCTCCCAGGGTGCGAACACCGGGGAGCTGTTTTTT.

The chain uses TRBV7-9 and TRBJ2-1; 9 bases align to TRBD2. Trimming took 9 bases from V and 4 from J; bases not matched to a gene: 19. Germline V CDR1 and CDR2: SEHNR, FQNEAQ (reference sequence). This CDR3 region has 18 residues. The CDR3 sequence: CASNPKTSGYETYNEQFF. CDR3 nucleotides: TGTGCCAGTAACCCCAAAACTAGCGGGTACGAAACGTACAATGAGCAGTTCTTC.

The V call is TRBV9, the J call TRBJ2-7; TRBD2 is a possible D gene (6 bases). Trimming took 0 bases from V and 3 from J, leaving 16 bases between them. The CDR3 runs to 16 residues. Germline values: CDR1 SGDLS, CDR2 YYNGEE. CDR3 DNA sequence: TGTGCCAGCAGCGTAGGCAGTAGCGGATCCTACTACGAGCAGTACTTC. This encodes CASSVGSSGSYYEQYF.

This rearrangement joins TRBV5-8 to TRBJ2-1; 7 bases align to TRBD2. The CDR3 extends over 15 amino acids. Trimming removed 3 bases from V and 1 base from J; junction bases left unmatched: 4. The germline V gene has CDR1 SGHTS and CDR2 YDEGEE. CDR3 protein: CASSSLGGSYNEQFF. DNA of the CDR3: TGTGCCAGCAGCTCCTTGGGGGGGTCCTACAATGAGCAGTTCTTC.

The chain employs TRBV6-5 and TRBJ1-1; 10 bases line up with TRBD1. Per germline, CDR1 MNHEY and CDR2 SVGAGI. V trimming: 0 bases; J trimming: 5 bases; junction bases outside the gene matches: 3. The CDR3 consists of 15 residues. Here the CDR3 reads CASSYSGQGDTEAFF. The CDR3 DNA sequence: TGTGCCAGCAGTTACTCCGGACAGGGGGATACTGAAGCTTTCTTT.

The chain uses TRBV7-9 and TRBJ2-1; D not certain. Trimming took off 5 bases at V and 8 bases at J, with 16 bases between the two ends. The germline V gene has CDR1 SEHNR and CDR2 FQNEAQ (reference sequence). This CDR3 contains 14 residues. The CDR3 DNA is TGTGCCAGCAGCGTTAGTGGGGTCTTAGATGAGCAGTTCTTC. This sequence encodes CASSVSGVLDEQFF.

This clone is a singleton in its sample. V and J are TRBV2 and TRBJ1-2; weak D call: TRBD1 (5 bases). Trimming removed 3 bases from V and 4 bases from J, with 15 bases in between. This CDR3 has 15 residues. Looked up from germline, CDR1 is SNHLY and CDR2 is FYNNEI. CDR3: CASSESDTSGYGYTF. The CDR3 DNA is TGTGCCAGCAGTGAGTCGGACACCTCTGGCTATGGCTACACCTTC.

The genes are TRBV18 and TRBJ1-5, with D hard to call. V was shortened by 4 bases and J by 1 base, with 8 bases between the two germline ends. The CDR3 sequence is 14 residues long. Looked up from germline, CDR1 is KGHSH and CDR2 is LQKENI. CDR3 in amino acids: CASSQPGSNQPQHF. The CDR3 DNA sequence: TGTGCCAGCTCACAGCCGGGCAGCAATCAGCCCCAGCATTTT.

The chain combines TRBV10-3 with TRBJ1-2, with no clear D. CDR3 length: 13 amino acids. The germline CDR1 and CDR2 sequences are ENHRY and SYGVKD. The germline V and J ends were trimmed by 3 bases and 1 base, with 6 bases remaining between them. CDR3 nucleotides: TGTGCCATCAGTGATAGCATTAACTATGGCTACACCTTC. Residues: CAISDSINYGYTF.

The V and J genes are TRBV10-3 and TRBJ2-2; D could derive from TRBD1 or TRBD2 (5 bases each). Per the germline V gene, CDR1 is ENHRY and CDR2 is SYGVKD. The CDR3 spans 15 residues. The V and J ends lost 6 bases and 3 bases respectively, with 14 bases between them. The DNA for the CDR3 is TGTGCCATCAGAGGGACCCGTTCGGACACCGGGGAGCTGTTTTTT. Its translation is CAIRGTRSDTGELFF.

This clone was seen more than once but under ten times. This chain joins TRBV7-2 and TRBJ2-7, with TRBD2 matching 7 bases. CDR1 and CDR2 from the germline V gene are SGHTA and FQGNSA. This CDR3 region has 15 residues. With V trimmed by 5 bases and J by 6 bases, 13 bases remained unmatched. DNA of the CDR3: TGTGCCAGCAGCGAAGGAGGTGCGGGAGTAACCGAGCAGTACTTC. This translates into CASSEGGAGVTEQYF.

Only one count was recorded for this clone. The chain links TRBV4-3 to TRBJ2-3, with D unresolved. This CDR3 is built from 15 residues. V lost 4 bases and J lost 6, with 17 bases in between. Germline assignment: CDR1 LGHNA and CDR2 YSLEER. The CDR3 sequence is CASSPTLPVVDTQYF. The CDR3 bases are TGCGCCAGCAGCCCCACCCTGCCTGTAGTGGATACGCAGTATTTT.

The chain uses TRBV7-2 and TRBJ2-2; the D gene is possibly TRBD2 (5 bases). This CDR3 spans 11 amino acids. The V and J ends lost 8 bases and 4 bases respectively, with 5 bases between them. Germline CDR1 SGHTA, CDR2 FQGNSA. CDR3 loop: CASGSTGELFF. The DNA of the CDR3 is TGTGCCAGCGGGAGCACCGGGGAGCTGTTTTTT. The variable domain in full, with the rest retrieved from reference TRBV7-2 and TRBJ2-2, is GAGVSQSPSNKVTEKGKDVELRCDPISGHTALYWYRQSLGQGLEFLIYFQGNSAPDKSGLPSDRFSAERTGGSVSTLTIQRTQQEDSAVYLCASGSTGELFFGEGSRLTVL.

The V and J genes are TRBV4-2 and TRBJ2-3; a possible D gene is TRBD2 (5 bases). The ends were cut back, 0 bases at V and 4 bases at J, with 8 bases in the middle. The CDR3 is 14 amino acids. Germline-derived CDR1 and CDR2 are LGHNA and YNFKEQ. CDR3 sequence: CASSQDGSADTQYF. The CDR3, as DNA: TGTGCCAGCAGCCAAGATGGGAGTGCAGATACGCAGTATTTT.

The rearrangement joins TRBV11-2 to TRBJ2-7; the D is unclear. The V and J ends lost 4 bases and 0 bases respectively, with 10 bases between them. The germline CDR1 and CDR2 sequences are SGHAT and FQNNGV. This CDR3 is built from 14 residues. CDR3 sequence (DNA): TGTGCCAGCAGCTCAGACTTAAGCTCCTACGAGCAGTACTTC. Translating it yields CASSSDLSSYEQYF.